One sample yielded the 3 T cell receptor beta chains listed below, sequenced in a study of human T cells and chemical hapten exposure. Described time point: pre-sensitization, week 0. Regarding treatment: therapeutic diphenylcyclopropenone sensitization with weekly scalp DPC. One entry per CDR3 protein, called by TCRdb with MiXCR from the RACE reads. This table holds approximately 400,000 distinct CDR3 sequences, 4% to 6% found once. This sample comprised whole blood, obtained in connection with sensitization to the hapten diphenylcyclopropenone (DPC). The origin of the receptors is a woman aged 50 to 60 with alopecia areata. Some clones in this sample may be carry-over from other donors' samples.

This clonotype was seen a handful of times. This rearrangement joins TRBV3-1 to TRBJ1-1; D not certain. The germline gives CDR1 LGHDT, CDR2 YNNKEL (reference sequence). The CDR3 has 16 amino acids. The germline V and J ends were trimmed by 0 bases and 4 bases, with 15 bases remaining between them. CDR3: CASSQDNDGGSTEAFF. As DNA, the CDR3 is TGTGCCAGCAGCCAAGATAACGACGGTGGTAGCACTGAAGCTTTCTTT.

This chain connects TRBV6-5 to TRBJ1-6; perhaps TRBD1 as D (5 bases). V lost 5 bases to trimming and J lost 5 bases, with 10 bases between them. Germline CDR1 MNHEY, CDR2 SVGAGI. The CDR3 totals 14 residues. The CDR3 is CASSRTPDNSPLHF. The CDR3 nucleotides read TGTGCCAGCAGTCGGACACCAGATAATTCACCCCTCCACTTT.

The table lists this clonotype with a few counts. The chain carries TRBV28 and TRBJ2-5; D ambiguous. The ends were cut back, 3 bases at V and 2 bases at J, with 10 bases in the middle. Germline values: CDR1 MDHEN, CDR2 SYDVKM. The CDR3 sequence is 14 residues long. The CDR3 DNA sequence: TGTGCCAGCAGTTTCGCCCTTATACAAGAGACCCAGTACTTC. It codes for CASSFALIQETQYF.